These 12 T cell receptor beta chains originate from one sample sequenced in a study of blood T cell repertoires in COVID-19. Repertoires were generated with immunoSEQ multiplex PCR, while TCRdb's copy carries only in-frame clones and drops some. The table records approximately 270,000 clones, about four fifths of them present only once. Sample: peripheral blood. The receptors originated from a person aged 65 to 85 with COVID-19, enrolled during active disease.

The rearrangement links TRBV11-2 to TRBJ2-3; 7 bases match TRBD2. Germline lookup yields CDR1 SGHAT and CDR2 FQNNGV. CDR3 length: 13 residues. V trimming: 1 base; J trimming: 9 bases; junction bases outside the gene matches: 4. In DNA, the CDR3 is TGTGCCAGCAGCTTAGTTAGGGGAGGGACGCAGTATTTT. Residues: CASSLVRGGTQYF.

CDR3 sequence reads: CAIRQGLAPTDTQYF. As DNA, the CDR3 is TGTGCCATCAGGCAAGGACTAGCTCCGACAGATACGCAGTATTTT. The rearrangement uses TRBV10-3 and TRBJ2-3; 8 nucleotides match TRBD2. This CDR3 comprises 15 residues. Looked up from germline, CDR1 is ENHRY and CDR2 is SYGVKD. The trim removed 6 bases at V and 3 bases at J, leaving 8 bases unmatched.

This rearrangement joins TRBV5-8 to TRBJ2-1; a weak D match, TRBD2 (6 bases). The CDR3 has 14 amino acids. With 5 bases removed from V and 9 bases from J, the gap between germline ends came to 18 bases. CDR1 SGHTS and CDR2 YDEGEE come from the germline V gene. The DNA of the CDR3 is TGTGCCAGCAGGGAGGGTATTGCGGCCGGTGAGCAGTTCTTC. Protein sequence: CASREGIAAGEQFF.

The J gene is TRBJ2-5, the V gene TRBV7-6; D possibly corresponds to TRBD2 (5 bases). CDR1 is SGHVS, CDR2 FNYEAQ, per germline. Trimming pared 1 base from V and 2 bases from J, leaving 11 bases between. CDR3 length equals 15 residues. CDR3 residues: CASSLVGSRQETQYF. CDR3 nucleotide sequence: TGTGCCAGCAGCTTAGTGGGGAGCAGGCAAGAGACCCAGTACTTC.

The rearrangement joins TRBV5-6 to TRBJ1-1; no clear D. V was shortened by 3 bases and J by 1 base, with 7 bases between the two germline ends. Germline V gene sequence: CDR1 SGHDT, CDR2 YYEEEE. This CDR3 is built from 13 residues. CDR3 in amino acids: CASSWRQNTEAFF. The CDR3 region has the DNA TGTGCCAGCAGCTGGCGACAGAACACTGAAGCTTTCTTT.

The CDR3 nucleotides read TGTGCCAGCAGCCAGGGAGGGGGATCGGTCTACGAGCAGTACTTC. The encoded protein is CASSQGGGSVYEQYF. This sequence joins TRBV3-1 (or the pseudogene TRBV3-2) and TRBJ2-7; D is possibly TRBD2 (7 bases). V dropped 3 bases and J dropped 3 bases, with 15 bases sitting between them. CDR1 LGHDT and CDR2 YNNKEL come from the germline V gene (reference sequence). This CDR3 comprises 15 residues.

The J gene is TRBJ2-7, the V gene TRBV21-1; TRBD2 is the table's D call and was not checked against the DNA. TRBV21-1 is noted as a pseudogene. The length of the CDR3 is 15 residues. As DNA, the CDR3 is TGTGCCAGCAGCAAAAGCCCACAGCGGTGCTACGAGCAGTACTTC. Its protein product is CASSKSPQRCYEQYF.

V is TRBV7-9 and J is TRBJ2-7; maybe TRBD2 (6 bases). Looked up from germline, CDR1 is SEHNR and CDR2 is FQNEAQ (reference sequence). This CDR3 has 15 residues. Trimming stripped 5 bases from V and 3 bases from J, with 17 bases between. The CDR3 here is CASSGSYGGSYEQYF. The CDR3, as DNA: TGTGCCAGCAGCGGCTCCTACGGGGGAAGCTACGAGCAGTACTTC.

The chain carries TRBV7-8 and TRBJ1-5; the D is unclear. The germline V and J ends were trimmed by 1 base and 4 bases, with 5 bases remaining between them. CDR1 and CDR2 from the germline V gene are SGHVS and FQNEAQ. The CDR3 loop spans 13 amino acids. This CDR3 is CASSLERNQPQHF. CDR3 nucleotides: TGTGCCAGCAGCTTAGAACGGAATCAGCCCCAGCATTTT.

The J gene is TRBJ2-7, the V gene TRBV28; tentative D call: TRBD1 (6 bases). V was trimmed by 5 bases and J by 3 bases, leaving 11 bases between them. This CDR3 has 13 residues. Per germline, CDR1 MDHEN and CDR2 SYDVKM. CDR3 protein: CASSLRGIYEQYF. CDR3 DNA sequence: TGTGCCAGCAGTCTCAGGGGAATCTACGAGCAGTACTTC.

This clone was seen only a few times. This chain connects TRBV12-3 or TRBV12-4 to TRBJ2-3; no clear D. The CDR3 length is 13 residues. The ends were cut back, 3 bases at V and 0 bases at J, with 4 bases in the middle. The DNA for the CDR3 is TGTGCCAGCAGTTTCGGTAGCACAGATACGCAGTATTTT. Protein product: CASSFGSTDTQYF.

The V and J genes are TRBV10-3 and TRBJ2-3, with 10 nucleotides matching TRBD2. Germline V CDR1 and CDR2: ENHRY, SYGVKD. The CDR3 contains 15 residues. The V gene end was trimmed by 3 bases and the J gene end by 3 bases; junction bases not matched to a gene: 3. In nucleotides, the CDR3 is TGTGCCATCAGTGAACCTAGCGGGGGTACAGATACGCAGTATTTT. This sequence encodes CAISEPSGGTDTQYF.